This entry lists 20 T cell receptor beta chains sequenced from one sample in a study of regulatory T cells in long-lasting Graves disease. Time point denoted: persistent/refractory GD, antithyroid drugs over 5 years with positive TRAb. RNA isolated from PBMCs was used to make the TCR library. Both iRepertoire HTBI primers and Arm-PCR of CDR3 regions were used to build the TCR beta libraries. TCRdb redid the calling of the multiplex PCR reads with MiXCR, one entry per CDR3 protein. The table records a few hundred thousand distinct CDR3 sequences, about 21% of them present only once. This material consisted of peripheral blood mononuclear cells (PBMCs), taken when the disease was refractory, from a patient treated with antithyroid drugs. These receptors were collected from a female donor with Graves disease.

In this sample, this clonotype turned up many times. The rearrangement joins TRBV18 to TRBJ2-3, with D unclear. The CDR3 is 11 residues long. CDR1 is KGHSH, CDR2 LQKENI, per germline. V lost 6 bases to trimming and J lost 2 bases, with 3 bases between them. CDR3 nucleotides: TGTGCCAGCTCGCCCACAGATACGCAGTATTTT. Its translation is CASSPTDTQYF.

This clonotype turned up a few times. The chain uses TRBV6-1 and TRBJ1-2, with TRBD1 as a possible D gene (5 bases). In germline, CDR1 is MNHNS, CDR2 SASEGT. The V gene lost 4 bases and the J gene lost 4 bases, with 13 bases spanning the gap. The length of the CDR3 is 14 residues. As DNA, the CDR3 is TGTGCCAGCAGTGCCCACGGGGGGGGCTATGGCTACACCTTC. Amino acid sequence: CASSAHGGGYGYTF.

The rearrangement uses TRBV29-1 and TRBJ2-1, with D unresolved. Germline V gene data show CDR1 as SQVTM and CDR2 as ANQGSEA. V was pared by 5 bases and J by 0 bases, with 17 bases between. The length of the CDR3 is 16 residues. This chain's CDR3 is CSVSDLRRSSYNEQFF. Written as DNA, the CDR3 is TGCAGCGTTTCTGACCTCCGCCGGAGCTCCTACAATGAGCAGTTCTTC.

This rearrangement joins TRBV20-1 to TRBJ1-5, with 7 bases fitting TRBD1. Germline V gene lookup returns CDR1 DFQATT and CDR2 SNEGSKA (reference sequence). V shed 0 bases and J 2 bases; nucleotides not matched to a gene: 4. The CDR3 has 15 residues. The CDR3 reads CSARDSGGGNQPQHF. DNA for the CDR3: TGCAGTGCTAGAGATTCAGGGGGAGGCAATCAGCCCCAGCATTTT.

This clonotype was found a few times. CDR3 DNA sequence: TGTGCCAGCAGTGAGGGTCGGACAGGGGGCACTCAGCCCCAGCATTTT. As protein: CASSEGRTGGTQPQHF. The genes are TRBV6-1 and TRBJ1-5; 11 nucleotides align to TRBD1. The germline V gene encodes CDR1 MNHNS and CDR2 SASEGT. The CDR3 extends over 16 amino acids. Losses at the gene ends were 3 bases for V and 6 bases for J; bases not matched to a gene: 7.

The sample holds a few counts of this clonotype. This chain connects TRBV4-2 to TRBJ1-4, with D perhaps matching TRBD1 (6 bases). There are 16 residues in the CDR3. Trimming took off 2 bases at V and 2 bases at J, with 12 bases between the two ends. From germline, CDR1 is LGHNA and CDR2 YNFKEQ. In DNA, the CDR3 is TGTGCCAGCAGCCAATCACAGGGCTTGACTAATGAAAAACTGTTTTTT. The encoded protein is CASSQSQGLTNEKLFF.

This clonotype was seen at least ten times. The chain uses TRBV27 and TRBJ2-4, with D perhaps being TRBD1 or TRBD2 (5 bases each). Germline V gene data show CDR1 as MNHEY and CDR2 as SMNVEV (reference sequence). Deletions cut 5 bases from V and 8 bases from J, with 16 bases between. This CDR3 has 14 residues. The CDR3 sequence: CASSPGARRDIQYF. CDR3 nucleotides: TGTGCCAGCAGTCCCGGGGCCCGCCGGGACATTCAGTACTTC.

DNA of the CDR3: TGTGCCAGCAGTTTTTTCCAGGGGGCAAACATTCAGTACTTC. Translation: CASSFFQGANIQYF. This chain connects TRBV28 to TRBJ2-4; 8 nucleotides agree with TRBD1. The trim removed 3 bases at V and 6 bases at J, leaving 4 bases unmatched. Germline loops: CDR1 MDHEN, CDR2 SYDVKM. The length of the CDR3 is 14 residues.

Many counts were recorded for this clonotype. The chain links TRBV12-3 or TRBV12-4 to TRBJ2-6, with 9 bases matching TRBD1. The CDR3 totals 16 residues. V lost 6 bases and J lost 4; bases outside the gene matches: 7. The DNA for the CDR3 is TGTGCCAGCAGAAGACAGGGGGGACGCGGGGCCAACGTCCTGACTTTC. Translating it yields CASRRQGGRGANVLTF.

This CDR3 is CASSPRSSLSYEQYF. The CDR3 bases are TGTGCCAGCAGCCCCAGGAGCTCTCTCTCCTACGAGCAGTACTTC. V gene TRBV5-6 combines with J gene TRBJ2-7; D call uncertain. Germline V gene lookup returns CDR1 SGHDT and CDR2 YYEEEE. Trimming took off 4 bases at V and 0 bases at J, with 14 bases between the two ends. CDR3 length equals 15 residues.

This rearrangement joins TRBV7-9 to TRBJ1-5; 8 bases agree with TRBD1. Per the germline V gene, CDR1 is SEHNR and CDR2 is FQNEAQ (reference sequence). The trim removed 1 base at V and 2 bases at J, leaving 4 bases unmatched. The CDR3 covers 16 residues. CDR3 amino acids: CASSLGTGSGNQPQHF. In nucleotides, the CDR3 is TGTGCCAGCAGCTTAGGGACAGGGTCGGGCAATCAGCCCCAGCATTTT. Complete variable domain (other parts from reference TRBV7-9 and TRBJ1-5): DTGVSQNPRHKITKRGQNVTFRCDPISEHNRLYWYRQTLGQGPEFLTYFQNEAQLEKSRLLSDRFSAERPKGSFSTLEIQRTEQGDSAMYLCASSLGTGSGNQPQHFGDGTRLSIL.

This clonotype was counted at least ten times. The chain's CDR3 is CSARDWDMNTEAFF. In nucleotides, the CDR3 is TGCAGTGCTAGAGATTGGGACATGAACACTGAAGCTTTCTTT. The chain couples TRBV20-1 to TRBJ1-1, with a possible D match to TRBD1 (6 bases). Germline CDR1 DFQATT, CDR2 SNEGSKA (reference sequence). The CDR3 has 14 amino acids. The V end was cut by 0 bases, the J end by 0 bases, with 8 bases between.

This clonotype was counted between two and nine times. The V call is TRBV15, the J call TRBJ2-2; weak D call: TRBD2 (6 bases). Trimming pared 0 bases from V and 3 bases from J, leaving 8 bases between. Germline lookup yields CDR1 LNHNV and CDR2 YYDKDF (reference sequence). This CDR3 contains 15 residues. DNA for the CDR3: TGTGCCACCAGCAGAGATTGGGGGGACACCGGGGAGCTGTTTTTT. Its protein product is CATSRDWGDTGELFF.

The chain combines TRBV30 with TRBJ2-7; unclear D gene. Germline CDR1 and CDR2: GTSNPN and SVGIG (reference sequence). The V end lost 4 bases, the J end lost 5 bases, and 9 bases lay between the germline ends. The CDR3 covers 11 residues. The CDR3 loop is CAWNKGHEQYF. The CDR3 region has the DNA TGTGCCTGGAATAAGGGCCACGAGCAGTACTTC.

The V and J genes are TRBV12-3 or TRBV12-4 and TRBJ1-2; 9 bases agree with TRBD1. V dropped 5 bases and J dropped 8; count of bases not matched to a gene: 12. This CDR3 has 15 amino acids. The CDR3 nucleotides are TGTGCCAGCAGTCACACTGGACAGGGGTTAGACGGCTACACCTTC. This translates into CASSHTGQGLDGYTF.

This clonotype was observed at least ten times. The V gene is TRBV12-3 or TRBV12-4, the J gene TRBJ2-2, with 10 bases identical to TRBD2. The CDR3 loop spans 16 amino acids. V shed 6 bases and J 0 bases; nucleotides not matched to a gene: 4. The CDR3 coding sequence is TGTGCCAGCAGGGGGACTAGCGCTTCGAACACCGGGGAGCTGTTTTTT. It yields the protein CASRGTSASNTGELFF.

This clonotype was seen many times. The rearrangement joins TRBV28 to TRBJ2-2, with unresolved D. There are 15 residues in the CDR3. Trimming took off 6 bases at V and 1 base at J, with 12 bases between the two ends. Germline CDR1 and CDR2: MDHEN and SYDVKM. CDR3 sequence reads: CASRSPRGNTGELFF. DNA for the CDR3: TGTGCCAGCAGGTCTCCCCGCGGGAACACCGGGGAGCTGTTTTTT.

This clonotype was recorded at least ten times. The chain has TRBV11-2 and TRBJ2-5; D perhaps matches TRBD1 (6 bases). Germline CDR1 and CDR2: SGHAT and FQNNGV. V was clipped by 5 bases and J by 1 base, with 14 bases between them. This CDR3 has 15 amino acids. CDR3 in amino acids: CASSPGDPGQETQYF. As DNA, the CDR3 is TGTGCCAGCAGCCCAGGGGACCCGGGCCAAGAGACCCAGTACTTC. The variable domain in full, completed from reference TRBV11-2 and TRBJ2-5, reads EAGVAQSPRYKIIEKRQSVAFWCNPISGHATLYWYQQILGQGPKLLIQFQNNGVVDDSQLPKDRFSAERLKGVDSTLKIQPAKLEDSAVYLCASSPGDPGQETQYFGPGTRLLVL.

This clonotype was seen ten or more times. The junction differs from germline at one of its ends, possibly a read error. The chain uses TRBV6-5 and TRBJ2-7; 11 bases fit TRBD2. The CDR3 contains 18 residues. Germline loops: CDR1 MNHEY, CDR2 SVGAGI. Here the CDR3 reads CASIYGTSGEALSYEQYF. CDR3 in DNA: TGTGCCAGCATTTACGGGACTAGCGGAGAGGCCCTCTCCTACGAGCAGTACTTC.

This clonotype came up a few times. One end of the junction does not line up with germline, which may come from a read error. This chain links TRBV19 with TRBJ2-1; D unresolved. Germline-derived CDR1 and CDR2 are LNHDA and SQIVND (reference sequence). This CDR3 is built from 14 residues. The CDR3: CTSCGLQPYNEQFF. In DNA, the CDR3 is TGTACCAGTTGTGGTTTGCAGCCCTACAATGAGCAGTTCTTC.